Each of the 16 T cell receptor beta chains below was sequenced from the same sample in a study of T cell responses to AZD1222 COVID-19 vaccine. The method was immunoSEQ multiplex PCR; TCRdb's version includes in-frame clones alone and lacks a portion of them. Here the sample spans 150,000 to 200,000 clones, 80% to 90% being singletons. Sequences were derived from peripheral blood, sampled 28 days after the second AZD1222 dose. The receptors were sampled from an adult who received the AZD1222 COVID-19 vaccine.

The chain carries TRBV19 and TRBJ1-1; D is possibly TRBD1 (5 bases). CDR1 and CDR2 (germline): LNHDA, SQIVND (reference sequence). There are 14 residues in the CDR3. V lost 7 bases to trimming and J lost 3 bases, with 15 bases between them. The CDR3 here is CASMGRGRDTEAFF. The CDR3 DNA reads TGTGCCAGTATGGGGAGGGGCAGGGACACTGAAGCTTTCTTT.

This clone qualifies as medium-sized. The chain recombines TRBV6-5 with TRBJ2-7, with 13 bases that match TRBD2. Germline V lookup: CDR1 MNHEY, CDR2 SVGAGI. This CDR3 is 15 amino acids long. The ends lost 6 bases at V and 3 bases at J; junction bases unmatched: 5. The CDR3 nucleotides read TGTGCCAGCAGCGAGGGACTAGCGGGGCACTACGAGCAGTACTTC. Amino acid sequence: CASSEGLAGHYEQYF.

This chain joins TRBV7-2 and TRBJ1-4, with TRBD1 matching 8 bases. This CDR3 comprises 15 residues. The V segment lost 0 bases and the J segment 5 bases; nucleotides outside the gene matches: 2. Per the germline V gene, CDR1 is SGHTA and CDR2 is FQGNSA. The CDR3 is CASSLAQGANEKLFF. CDR3 DNA: TGTGCCAGCAGCTTAGCCCAGGGGGCGAATGAAAAACTGTTTTTT.

This rearrangement joins TRBV18 to TRBJ2-7, with TRBD2 identical over 7 bases. The V gene's germline CDR1 is KGHSH and CDR2 LQKENI. V lost 4 bases, J lost 0 bases, and 3 bases stayed unmatched. The CDR3 runs to 14 residues. This chain's CDR3 is CASSQRDGSYEQYF. The CDR3 region has the DNA TGTGCCAGCTCACAGCGGGACGGCTCCTACGAGCAGTACTTC.

The chain combines TRBV19 with TRBJ1-5; D uncertain. This CDR3 contains 13 residues. V was clipped by 10 bases and J by 2 bases, with 12 bases between them. The germline V gene encodes CDR1 LNHDA and CDR2 SQIVND (reference sequence). DNA for the CDR3: TGTGCCACCGGGAGAGGCCGCAATCAGCCCCAGCATTTT. It encodes CATGRGRNQPQHF. Looking up the rest from reference TRBV19 and TRBJ1-5 gives the full variable domain: DGGITQSPKYLFRKEGQNVTLSCEQNLNHDAMYWYRQDPGQGLRLIYYSQIVNDFQKGDIAEGYSVSREKKESFPLTVTSAQKNPTAFYLCATGRGRNQPQHFGDGTRLSIL.

V and J are TRBV6-5 and TRBJ1-2; maybe TRBD1 (5 bases). Germline-derived CDR1 and CDR2 are MNHEY and SVGAGI. V lost 4 bases and J 4 bases, leaving 16 bases between the germline ends. This CDR3 is 15 amino acids long. CDR3 region: CASSSRGGGFYGYTF. For the CDR3, the DNA is TGTGCCAGCAGTTCCCGGGGGGGTGGATTCTATGGCTACACCTTC.

This clone was seen only a few times. In DNA, the CDR3 is TGTGCCAGCAGCGCCGGGTACAATGAGCAGTTCTTC. Translated, it gives CASSAGYNEQFF. The rearrangement links TRBV11-3 to TRBJ2-1; no clear D gene. This CDR3 contains 12 residues. CDR1 SGHNT and CDR2 YENEEA come from the germline V gene. The V gene lost 5 bases and the J gene lost 4 bases, with 6 bases spanning the gap.

V and J are TRBV12-5 and TRBJ1-5; D is possibly TRBD1 (5 bases). V lost 5 bases and J 5 bases, leaving 10 bases between the germline ends. Per germline, CDR1 LGHNT and CDR2 FRNRAP. The CDR3 is made up of 13 amino acids. Here the CDR3 DNA reads TGTGCTAGTGGTGTCGGGGCTGATCAGCCCCAGCATTTT. Protein sequence: CASGVGADQPQHF.

This clone was seen more than once but under ten times. J is TRBJ1-2 and V is TRBV19; 9 nucleotides agree with TRBD1. The V gene end was trimmed by 5 bases and the J gene end by 4 bases; junction bases not matched to a gene: 8. The CDR3 covers 15 residues. In germline, CDR1 is LNHDA, CDR2 SQIVND (reference sequence). CDR3 protein: CASSVRTGDAYGYTF. The CDR3 nucleotides are TGTGCCAGTAGTGTGAGGACAGGGGATGCCTATGGCTACACCTTC.

The chain has TRBV28 and TRBJ1-2; possible D gene TRBD1, 6 bases. Germline V gene lookup returns CDR1 MDHEN and CDR2 SYDVKM. V lost 8 bases, J lost 0 bases, and 7 bases lay in between. The CDR3 sequence is 12 residues long. This chain's CDR3 is CASQGSNYGYTF. The CDR3 DNA reads as TGTGCCAGCCAGGGGTCTAACTATGGCTACACCTTC.

V is TRBV10-3 and J is TRBJ2-7; TRBD1 is a possible D gene (6 bases). This CDR3 has 15 residues. V dropped 0 bases and J dropped 4 bases, with 13 bases sitting between them. The germline CDR1 and CDR2 sequences are ENHRY and SYGVKD. The CDR3 nucleotides are TGTGCCATCAGTGAGTCGACCCAGGGGAGATACGAGCAGTACTTC. This sequence encodes CAISESTQGRYEQYF.

The gene calls are TRBV10-3 and TRBJ1-4, with D possibly TRBD1 on 5 matching bases. The CDR3 has 15 residues. With 6 bases removed from V and 5 bases from J, the gap between germline ends came to 16 bases. Germline V gene data show CDR1 as ENHRY and CDR2 as SYGVKD. CDR3 bases: TGTGCCATCAGACAAACCGGGACGGAGAATGAAAAACTGTTTTTT. Translating gives CAIRQTGTENEKLFF.

The rearrangement joins TRBV6-5 to TRBJ2-2; 8 nucleotides agree with TRBD1. The CDR3 extends over 16 amino acids. J lost 3 bases, V lost 0 bases, and 3 bases had no gene match. CDR1 and CDR2 from the germline V gene are MNHEY and SVGAGI. For the CDR3, the DNA is TGTGCCAGCAGTTACTCGCAGGGGGCGGACACCGGGGAGCTGTTTTTT. This gives the protein CASSYSQGADTGELFF.

CDR3 region: CASREGTREQYF. The CDR3 DNA reads as TGTGCCAGCAGGGAGGGGACCCGAGAGCAGTACTTC. This rearrangement joins TRBV6-5 to TRBJ2-7, with D perhaps matching TRBD2 (6 bases). CDR3 length: 12 residues. Per germline, CDR1 MNHEY and CDR2 SVGAGI. V lost 6 bases to trimming and J lost 7 bases, with 13 bases between them.

V gene TRBV7-2 combines with J gene TRBJ1-1; D is uncertain. Trimming removed 1 base at V and 1 base at J, with 10 bases between. Germline CDR1 and CDR2: SGHTA and FQGNSA. The length of the CDR3 is 15 residues. The CDR3, as DNA: TGTGCCAGCAGCTTAGTTCTGGGAGAGAACACTGAAGCTTTCTTT. As protein: CASSLVLGENTEAFF.

The rearrangement joins TRBV30 to TRBJ2-1; 8 bases line up with TRBD2. CDR1 is GTSNPN and CDR2 is SVGIG in the germline V gene (reference sequence). V was clipped by 5 bases and J by 6 bases; unmatched bases: 12. This CDR3 has 15 residues. The CDR3 DNA follows: TGTGCCTGGGCCCCCGGGACTAGAAGCGCCAATGAGCAGTTCTTC. Its protein is CAWAPGTRSANEQFF.